This paragraph covers one T cell receptor beta chain sequence. This entry is derived from a study of T cell repertoires in cytomegalovirus infection. The CDR3 is 13 amino acids. In germline, CDR1 is DFQATT, CDR2 SNEGSKA (reference sequence). Trimming removed 7 bases at V and 2 bases at J, with 13 bases between. TCRdb re-called the reads with MiXCR, one entry per CDR3 protein. Of 250,000 or so distinct CDR3 sequences listed, over 15% are singletons. Sequencing was performed on CD8+ T cells from PBMCs. The sequence came from a human donor in good health (CMV status not recorded). Some clones in this sample may be carry-over from other donors' samples. This chain uses TRBV20-1 with TRBJ2-3; a possible D gene is TRBD2 (6 bases). CDR3 DNA: TGCAGTGTTCTACGGGGGAACACAGATACGCAGTATTTT. As protein: CSVLRGNTDTQYF.